This passage covers 7 T cell receptor beta chains from one sample sequenced in a study of identical twins. One entry per CDR3 protein results from TCRdb running MiXCR on the 5' RACE reads. Altogether roughly 350,000 distinct CDR3 sequences are present, approximately 13% being singletons, with the ten largest covering around 7.2%. This same sample was also taken into another study, of yellow fever vaccine responses in identical twins.

The sequenced material came from CD8+ T cells sorted from blood. Source of these receptors: a woman aged 18 to 35 in good health.

The chain employs TRBV12-5 and TRBJ1-1; 8 nucleotides line up with TRBD1. Germline V gene sequence: CDR1 LGHNT, CDR2 FRNRAP. CDR3 length: 14 amino acids. After removal of 1 base from V and 5 bases from J, the junction contained 3 bases not matched to a gene. DNA for the CDR3: TGTGCTAGTGGTTTGGGACAGGGGAGGACTGAAGCTTTCTTT. This codes for CASGLGQGRTEAFF.

The CDR3, as DNA: TGTGCCAGCAGTCTGTTGGGACTAGCGGGGGCCACAACTTTCAATGAGCAGTTCTTC. Its protein product is CASSLLGLAGATTFNEQFF. The chain joins TRBV27 to TRBJ2-1; 14 bases are a match to TRBD2. V gave up 5 bases and J gave up 6 bases; unmatched junction bases: 15. The length of the CDR3 is 19 residues. CDR1 and CDR2 from the germline V gene are MNHEY and SMNVEV (reference sequence).

This clonotype was found a few times. The V gene is TRBV9, the J gene TRBJ2-3; 9 bases align to TRBD2. CDR1 and CDR2 (germline): SGDLS, YYNGEE. The CDR3 runs 14 residues. J gave up 5 bases and V 7 bases, and 8 bases lay outside the gene matches. In DNA form, the CDR3 reads TGTGCCAGCGGGATAGCGGGGGCTGGAGATACGCAGTATTTT. Protein sequence: CASGIAGAGDTQYF.

This rearrangement joins TRBV7-2 to TRBJ2-7; D is perhaps TRBD2 (6 bases). CDR1 and CDR2 (germline): SGHTA, FQGNSA. V was pared by 0 bases and J by 0 bases, with 12 bases between. The CDR3 runs to 16 residues. The chain's CDR3 is CASSLALASSSYEQYF. The CDR3 DNA reads as TGTGCCAGCAGCTTAGCGCTAGCGTCGAGCTCCTACGAGCAGTACTTC.

This clonotype was counted only a few times. This rearrangement joins TRBV4-1 to TRBJ2-1; D is possibly TRBD1 (6 bases). Germline V gene lookup returns CDR1 MGHRA and CDR2 YSYEKL. CDR3 length: 17 amino acids. The ends were cut back, 0 bases at V and 1 base at J, with 13 bases in the middle. The CDR3 DNA reads TGCGCCAGCAGCCAAGAAATTAGGACAGCTTCCTACAATGAGCAGTTCTTC. Amino acid sequence: CASSQEIRTASYNEQFF.

J is TRBJ1-2 and V is TRBV29-1; D gene ambiguous. Germline lookup yields CDR1 SQVTM and CDR2 ANQGSEA. V lost 4 bases, J lost 6 bases, and 9 bases lay in between. The CDR3 is 11 residues long. DNA of the CDR3: TGCAGCGTTGCAACCCGGGATGGCTACACCTTC. It yields the protein CSVATRDGYTF.

At least ten counts were recorded for this clonotype. The chain combines TRBV20-1 with TRBJ2-7; TRBD2 is a possible D gene (6 bases). Between the trimmed V and J ends, which lost 6 bases and 2 bases, there was a span of 17 bases. Germline CDR1 DFQATT, CDR2 SNEGSKA (reference sequence). This CDR3 region has 14 residues. The CDR3 protein is CSAQGGFLTYEQYV. CDR3 sequence (DNA): TGCAGTGCCCAGGGAGGTTTTCTAACCTACGAGCAGTACGTC.